This paragraph reports one T cell receptor (beta chain). These data come from a study of response to subunit inactivated influenza vaccine. The CDR3 length is 15 residues. The germline gives CDR1 MDHEN, CDR2 SYDVKM. J was trimmed by 12 bases and V by 3 bases; bases with no gene match: 7. TCRdb called the RT-PCR reads again in MiXCR, with one record for every CDR3 protein. The sample gives approximately 730,000 distinct CDR3 sequences, approximately 15% of which show up once; approximately 6.5% is in the top ten. The sequence was obtained from a man aged 50 or older who received an inactivated influenza vaccine. This specimen was PBMCs from blood, taken about 14 days before vaccination. This chain links TRBV28 with TRBJ2-1; TRBD2 aligns across 14 bases. CDR3 loop: CASSLGETSGRGQFF. The CDR3 region has the DNA TGTGCCAGCAGTTTGGGGGAGACTAGCGGGAGGGGGCAGTTCTTC.